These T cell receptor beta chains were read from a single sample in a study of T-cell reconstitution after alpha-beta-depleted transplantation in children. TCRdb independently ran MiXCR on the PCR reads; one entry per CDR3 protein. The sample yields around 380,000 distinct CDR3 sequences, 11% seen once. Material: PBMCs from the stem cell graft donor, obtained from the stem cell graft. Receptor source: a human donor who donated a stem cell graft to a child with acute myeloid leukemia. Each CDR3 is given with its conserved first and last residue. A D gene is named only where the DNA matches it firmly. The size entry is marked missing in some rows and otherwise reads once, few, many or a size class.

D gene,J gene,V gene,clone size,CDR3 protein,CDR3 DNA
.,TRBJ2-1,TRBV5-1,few,CASRDRNYNEQFF,TGCGCCAGCAGGGACAGAAATTACAATGAGCAGTTCTTC
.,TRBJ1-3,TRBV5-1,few,CASSLDRAVGLGNTIYF,TGCGCCAGCAGCTTGGACAGGGCAGTGGGACTCGGGAACACCATATATTTT
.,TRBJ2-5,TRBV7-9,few,CASSATSVETQYF,TGTGCCAGCAGCGCGACTAGTGTTGAGACCCAGTACTTC
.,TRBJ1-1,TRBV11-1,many,CASSPTGNTEAFF,TGTGCCAGCAGCCCAACAGGGAACACTGAAGCTTTCTTT
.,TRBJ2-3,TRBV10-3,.,CAITATDTQYF,TGTGCCATCACCGCTACAGATACGCAGTATTTT
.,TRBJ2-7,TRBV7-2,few,CASSSVRGEQYF,TGTGCCAGCAGCTCAGTCCGAGGCGAGCAGTACTTC
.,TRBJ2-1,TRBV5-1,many,CASSLARNNEQFF,TGCGCCAGCAGCTTGGCGCGGAACAATGAGCAGTTCTTC
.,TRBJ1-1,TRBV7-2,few,CASSPRLTGNEAFF,TGTGCCAGCAGCCCCCGGCTCACCGGGAATGAAGCTTTCTTT
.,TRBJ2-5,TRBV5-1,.,CASSSRPHGQEETQYF,TGCGCCAGCAGCTCCCGTCCTCATGGACAAGAAGAGACCCAGTACTTC
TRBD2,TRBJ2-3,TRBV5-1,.,CASGTSGGMTDTQYF,TGCGCCAGCGGGACTAGCGGGGGGATGACAGATACGCAGTATTTT
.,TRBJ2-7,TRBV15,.,CATSRGGLLPPYEQYF,TGTGCCACCAGCAGAGGAGGACTCTTGCCTCCCTACGAGCAGTACTTC
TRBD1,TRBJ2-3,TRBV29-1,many,CSGTGQGNPTDTQYF,TGCAGCGGAACTGGACAGGGGAATCCCACAGATACGCAGTATTTT
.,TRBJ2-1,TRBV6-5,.,CASSISNNEQFF,TGTGCCAGCAGTATATCCAACAATGAGCAGTTCTTC
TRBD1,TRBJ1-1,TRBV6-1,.,CASTNAGGGTEAFF,TGTGCCAGCACCAACGCAGGGGGCGGTACTGAAGCTTTCTTT
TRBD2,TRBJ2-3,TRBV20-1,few,CSARLAASTDTQYF,TGCAGTGCTCGACTAGCCGCTAGCACAGATACGCAGTATTTT
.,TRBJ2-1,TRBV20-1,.,CSALGGTASYNEQFF,TGCAGTGCTTTAGGCGGGACAGCCTCCTACAATGAGCAGTTCTTC
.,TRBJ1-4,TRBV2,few,CASSTQDEKLFF,TGTGCCAGCAGTACACAGGATGAAAAACTGTTTTTT
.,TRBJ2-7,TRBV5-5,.,CASSLDPRTYEQYF,TGTGCCAGCAGCTTGGATCCACGCACCTACGAGCAGTACTTC
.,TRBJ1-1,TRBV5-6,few,CASSYWTVSNTEAFF,TGTGCCAGCAGCTACTGGACAGTGAGTAACACTGAAGCTTTCTTT
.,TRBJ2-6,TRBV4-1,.,CASSQVGAGANVLTF,TGCGCCAGCAGCCAAGTCGGGGCTGGGGCCAACGTCCTGACTTTC
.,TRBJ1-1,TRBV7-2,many,CASSLGSVGREAFF,TGTGCCAGCAGCTTAGGGTCGGTAGGCAGAGAAGCTTTCTTT
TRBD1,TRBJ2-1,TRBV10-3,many,CAISRTGFTYNEQFF,TGTGCCATCAGTCGGACAGGGTTCACCTACAATGAGCAGTTCTTC
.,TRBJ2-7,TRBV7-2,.,CASTLGDGGQDEQYF,TGTGCCAGCACCTTAGGAGACGGGGGACAAGACGAGCAGTACTTC
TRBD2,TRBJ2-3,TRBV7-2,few,CAIGTSGRASTDTQYF,TGTGCCATCGGGACTAGCGGGAGGGCTAGCACAGATACGCAGTATTTT
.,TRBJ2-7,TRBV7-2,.,CASSTGGHYEQYF,TGTGCCAGCAGCACTGGGGGTCATTACGAGCAGTACTTC
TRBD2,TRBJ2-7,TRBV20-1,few,CSVMDGGSSYEQYF,TGCAGTGTTATGGACGGCGGGAGCTCCTACGAGCAGTACTTC